Below are 5 T cell receptor beta chains sequenced from a single sample in a study of post-analysis software for immune sequencing data. The TCR beta cDNA libraries contained unique molecular identifiers. TCRdb used MiXCR to reprocess the PCR reads, holding one entry per CDR3 protein. The sample yields 750,000 to 950,000 distinct CDR3 sequences, around 45% seen once. The antigens for these receptors are not known. Study outcomes and limitations: There were a few TRBV segments more frequent in patients than controls, and TRBV5-6, TRBV5-1 and TRBV20-1 were among them.

Sequencing was done on a sample of blood. All receptors derive from a girl aged 10-17 years with multiple sclerosis.

This clonotype was counted a single time. The rearrangement uses TRBV5-1 and TRBJ2-5; 13 bases align to TRBD2. From germline, CDR1 is SGHRS and CDR2 YFSETQ. Trimming removed 0 bases from V and 4 bases from J; junction bases left unmatched: 6. The CDR3 spans 17 residues. The CDR3 nucleotides are TGCGCCAGCAGCTTGGTCGGACTAGCGGGAGTTCGAGAGACCCAGTACTTC. Translating it yields CASSLVGLAGVRETQYF.

The V gene is TRBV12-3 or TRBV12-4, the J gene TRBJ1-1; D gene unclear. V was trimmed by 2 bases and J by 0 bases, leaving 10 bases between them. The CDR3 runs to 15 residues. The CDR3 DNA reads as TGTGCCAGCAGTTTATATGGACTGATGAACACTGAAGCTTTCTTT. This encodes CASSLYGLMNTEAFF.

The chain recombines TRBV7-9 with TRBJ2-1; 10 bases map to TRBD1. The junction had 10 bases not matched to a gene; V was cut back by 6 bases and J by 8 bases. This CDR3 is 15 amino acids long. The V gene's germline CDR1 is SEHNR and CDR2 FQNEAQ (reference sequence). The CDR3 DNA sequence: TGTGCCAGCAGTTTTACAAGGGACAGGGGCGATGAGCAGTTCTTC. This codes for CASSFTRDRGDEQFF.

This clonotype was counted between two and nine times. The rearrangement uses TRBV9 and TRBJ2-1; D gene uncertain. The germline CDR1 and CDR2 sequences are SGDLS and YYNGEE. This CDR3 contains 13 residues. Trimming removed 0 bases at V and 7 bases at J, with 8 bases between. The CDR3 nucleotides read TGTGCCAGCAGCGTAGCGACAATTAATGAGCAGTTCTTC. Its protein product is CASSVATINEQFF.

The chain has TRBV29-1 and TRBJ2-1, with D unclear. Germline V gene sequence: CDR1 SQVTM, CDR2 ANQGSEA. The V gene lost 3 bases and the J gene lost 12 bases, with 21 bases spanning the gap. This CDR3 region has 14 residues. The CDR3 DNA reads TGCAGCGTTGACCCACCAGGCTCCACAGATACGCAGTTCTTC. It translates to CSVDPPGSTDTQFF.